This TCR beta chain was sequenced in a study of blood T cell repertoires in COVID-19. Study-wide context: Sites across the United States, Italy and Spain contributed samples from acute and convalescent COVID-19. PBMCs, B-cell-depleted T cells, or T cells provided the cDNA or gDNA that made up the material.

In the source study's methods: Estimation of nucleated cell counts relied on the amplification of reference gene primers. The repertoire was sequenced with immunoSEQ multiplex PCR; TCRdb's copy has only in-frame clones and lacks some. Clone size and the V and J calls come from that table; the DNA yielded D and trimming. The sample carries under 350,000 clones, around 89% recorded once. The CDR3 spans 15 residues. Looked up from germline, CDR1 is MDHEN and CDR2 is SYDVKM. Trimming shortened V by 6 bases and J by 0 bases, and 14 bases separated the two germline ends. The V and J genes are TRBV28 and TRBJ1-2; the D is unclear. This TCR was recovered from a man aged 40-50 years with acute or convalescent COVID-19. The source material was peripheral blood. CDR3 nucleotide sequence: TGTGCCAGCAGATCGGTCTCGCAAGCTAACTATGGCTACACCTTC. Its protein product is CASRSVSQANYGYTF.